Listed below are T cell receptor beta chains from one sample, sequenced in a study of blood T cell repertoires in COVID-19. Using immunoSEQ multiplex PCR, the repertoire was profiled, and TCRdb retains in-frame clones only, with some absent. The data hold 150,000 to 200,000 clones, with around 85% observed a single time. Sequencing was carried out using peripheral blood. The receptors were gathered from a woman older than 75 with acute or convalescent COVID-19. Each CDR3 is given with its conserved first and last residue. Each record gives: J gene, V gene, clone size, CDR3 length, D gene, CDR3 protein, CDR3 DNA. The D gene is left open where the match is weak. Clone size, where shown, is once, few, many, or a class for clones that have expanded.

TRBJ2-7 | TRBV9 | NA | 13 | NA | CASSVAGQGEQYF | TGTGCCAGCAGCGTAGCAGGACAAGGCGAGCAGTACTTC
TRBJ1-6 | TRBV7-2 | NA | 15 | TRBD1 | CASSFGQGGYSPLHF | TGTGCCAGCAGCTTTGGACAGGGGGGATATTCACCCCTCCACTTT
TRBJ1-2 | TRBV29-1 | NA | 13 | NA | CSVEVGRGYGYTF | TGCAGCGTTGAGGTCGGCAGGGGCTATGGCTACACCTTC
TRBJ2-3 | TRBV7-2 | NA | 15 | NA | CASSLPSGSTDTQYF | TGTGCCAGCAGCTTACCCAGCGGGAGCACAGATACGCAGTATTTT
TRBJ1-1 | TRBV5-1 | NA | 13 | TRBD1 | CASTRTGGTEAFF | TGCGCCAGCACCAGGACAGGGGGCACTGAAGCTTTCTTT
TRBJ1-4 | TRBV27 | NA | 15 | NA | CASSLNGGINEKLFF | TGTGCCAGCAGTTTAAACGGGGGAATTAATGAAAAACTGTTTTTT
TRBJ2-3 | TRBV9 | few | 16 | TRBD2 | CASSVGLAGRADTQYF | TGTGCCAGCAGCGTAGGGCTAGCGGGAAGGGCAGATACGCAGTATTTT
TRBJ1-5 | TRBV7-2 | NA | 13 | NA | CASRRESNQPQHF | TGTGCCAGTAGAAGGGAGAGCAATCAGCCCCAGCATTTT
TRBJ2-2 | TRBV7-2 | once | 17 | TRBD2 | CASSSPGLAGGTGELFF | TGTGCCAGCAGCTCCCCAGGTCTAGCGGGAGGAACCGGGGAGCTGTTTTTT
TRBJ2-5 | TRBV5-1 | NA | 15 | TRBD2 | CASSPTSGSRETQYF | TGCGCCAGCAGCCCTACTAGCGGGAGCCGAGAGACCCAGTACTTC
TRBJ1-4 | TRBV10-2 | NA | 16 | NA | CASSEGRGQQGEKLFF | TGCGCCAGCAGTGAGGGTCGAGGACAGCAGGGAGAAAAACTGTTTTTT
TRBJ1-1 | TRBV4-2 | NA | 15 | TRBD1 | CASSQRQGLNTEAFF | TGTGCCAGCAGCCAAAGACAGGGACTTAACACTGAAGCTTTCTTT
TRBJ1-2 | TRBV24-1 | NA | 15 | TRBD1 | CATSDRQGARDGYTF | TGTGCCACCAGTGATCGACAGGGGGCCCGGGATGGCTACACCTTC
TRBJ2-1 | TRBV28 | NA | 12 | NA | CASSPYRDSRLF | TGTGCCAGCAGTCCGTACCGGGACTCACGGCTCTTC
TRBJ2-3 | TRBV2 | NA | 12 | NA | CASSLLTDTQYF | TGTGCCAGCAGTCTTCTCACAGATACGCAGTATTTT
TRBJ1-2 | TRBV5-6 | NA | 13 | NA | CASSSYAGGGYTF | TGTGCCAGCAGCAGTTACGCGGGCGGGGGCTACACCTTC
TRBJ1-3 | TRBV4-1 | once | 16 | NA | CASSQDHSRSGNTIYF | TGCGCCAGCAGCCAAGATCACAGCCGGTCTGGAAACACCATATATTTT
TRBJ1-2 | TRBV2 | few | 11 | NA | CASRQAPGYTF | TGTGCCAGCAGGCAAGCCCCTGGCTACACCTTC
TRBJ1-5 | TRBV4-1 | NA | 13 | NA | CASSQGVYQPQHF | TGCGCCAGCAGCCAAGGAGTCTATCAGCCCCAGCATTTT
TRBJ2-6 | TRBV19 | NA | 17 | TRBD1 | CASSIRQGVGGANVLTF | TGTGCCAGTAGTATCCGACAGGGGGTGGGTGGGGCCAACGTCCTGACTTTC
TRBJ2-3 | TRBV9 | NA | 15 | TRBD2 | CASTPRAGGTDTQYF | TGTGCCAGCACCCCCAGAGCGGGAGGGACAGATACGCAGTATTTT
TRBJ1-1 | TRBV18 | NA | 16 | NA | CASSPPTGGMNTEAFF | TGTGCCAGCTCACCGCCGACGGGGGGCATGAACACTGAAGCTTTCTTT
TRBJ2-7 | TRBV10-3 | NA | 12 | NA | CATAGLSYEQYF | TGTGCCACTGCGGGGTTGTCCTACGAGCAGTACTTC
TRBJ1-5 | TRBV6-6 | NA | 13 | NA | CASSWGVNQPQHF | TGTGCCAGCAGTTGGGGGGTCAATCAGCCCCAGCATTTT
TRBJ2-2 | TRBV7-3 | NA | 14 | NA | CASSARQNTGELFF | TGTGCCAGCAGCGCCCGACAGAACACCGGGGAGCTGTTTTTT
TRBJ1-2 | TRBV30 | NA | 12 | NA | CASKGGHYGYTF | TGTGCCTCCAAGGGGGGGCACTATGGCTACACCTTC
TRBJ2-7 | TRBV9 | NA | 14 | TRBD1 | CASSGTGGSSEQYF | TGTGCCAGCAGCGGGACAGGGGGCTCGTCCGAGCAGTACTTC
TRBJ1-6 | TRBV3-1/TRBV3-2 | once | 14 | NA | CASRTQAINSPLHF | TGTGCCAGCAGGACACAGGCAATTAATTCACCCCTCCACTTT
TRBJ1-4 | TRBV23-1 | NA | 16 | NA | CASSQSARVTNEKLFF | TGCGCCAGCAGTCAATCGGCGAGGGTGACTAATGAAAAACTGTTTTTT
TRBJ1-4 | TRBV11-1 | NA | 14 | NA | CADMGGDTNEKLFF | TGTGCCGACATGGGGGGAGATACTAATGAAAAACTGTTTTTT
TRBJ1-1 | TRBV18 | NA | 17 | TRBD1 | CASSPVGQRIMNTEAFF | TGTGCCAGCTCACCAGTGGGACAGCGGATCATGAACACTGAAGCTTTCTTT
TRBJ2-1 | TRBV7-8 | few | 14 | TRBD2 | CASSVGTSDNEQFF | TGTGCCAGCAGCGTCGGGACTAGCGACAATGAGCAGTTCTTC
TRBJ1-2 | TRBV19 | NA | 13 | NA | CASSTGTYYGYTF | TGTGCCAGTAGTACAGGGACATACTATGGCTACACCTTC
TRBJ1-1 | TRBV5-8 | NA | 16 | TRBD1 | CASSSPGQGPHTEAFF | TGTGCCAGCAGTTCCCCGGGACAGGGGCCCCACACTGAAGCTTTCTTT
TRBJ1-5 | TRBV18 | many | 16 | NA | CASSPPGNLGNQPQHF | TGTGCCAGCTCACCTCCAGGGAACTTAGGCAATCAGCCCCAGCATTTT
TRBJ2-7 | TRBV11-2 | NA | 13 | NA | CASSGVGPYEQYF | TGTGCCAGCAGCGGCGTGGGCCCCTACGAGCAGTACTTC
TRBJ1-1 | TRBV7-2 | NA | 13 | TRBD1 | CASSLGQGVGAFF | TGTGCCAGCAGCTTAGGACAGGGGGTGGGAGCTTTCTTT
TRBJ2-2 | TRBV19 | NA | 15 | NA | CASSTRETGPGELFF | TGTGCCAGTAGTACTCGGGAGACAGGGCCCGGGGAGCTGTTTTTT
TRBJ1-5 | TRBV27 | NA | 12 | NA | CASSQEQGPQHF | TGTGCCAGCAGTCAAGAACAGGGGCCCCAGCATTTT
TRBJ2-1 | TRBV2 | once | 16 | NA | CASSDQGLAIENEQFF | TGTGCCAGCAGTGATCAAGGGCTAGCGATAGAAAATGAGCAGTTCTTC
TRBJ2-2 | TRBV5-4 | NA | 13 | NA | CASSTSGTGELFF | TGTGCCAGCAGCACGAGCGGCACCGGGGAGCTGTTTTTT
TRBJ1-2 | TRBV14 | NA | 15 | NA | CASSPYGQLNYGYTF | TGTGCCAGCAGCCCCTACGGACAGCTTAACTATGGCTACACCTTC
TRBJ1-5 | TRBV19 | NA | 14 | TRBD1 | CASSGRQGNQPQHF | TGTGCCAGTAGTGGAAGACAGGGGAATCAGCCCCAGCATTTT
TRBJ2-5 | TRBV5-6 | NA | 13 | NA | CASSQGTQETQYF | TGTGCCAGCAGCCAGGGGACCCAAGAGACCCAGTACTTC
TRBJ2-1 | TRBV3-1/TRBV3-2 | few | 14 | NA | CASSQVWADNEQFF | TGTGCCAGCAGCCAAGTATGGGCAGACAATGAGCAGTTCTTC